The 13 T cell receptor beta chains below were found in one sample sequenced in a study of response to subunit inactivated influenza vaccine. A single record per CDR3 protein comes from TCRdb applying MiXCR to the RT-PCR reads. The sample shows about 800,000 distinct CDR3 sequences, around 20% of them seen only once. The specimen was PBMCs from blood, collected more than 4 days after vaccination. These receptors all come from a man in his fifties or sixties who received an inactivated influenza vaccine.

This clonotype was counted only a few times. The V and J genes are TRBV20-1 and TRBJ2-7; 7 nucleotides line up with TRBD1. This CDR3 spans 14 amino acids. V dropped 1 base and J dropped 0; count of bases not matched to a gene: 3. Germline assignment: CDR1 DFQATT and CDR2 SNEGSKA (reference sequence). In DNA form, the CDR3 reads TGCAGTGCTAGAGCCTGGACAGGCTCCTACGAGCAGTACTTC. This encodes CSARAWTGSYEQYF.

This clonotype was observed a handful of times. The chain uses TRBV29-1 and TRBJ2-1; no reliable D call. The V gene lost 4 bases and the J gene lost 2 bases, with 9 bases spanning the gap. Germline CDR1 SQVTM, CDR2 ANQGSEA. This CDR3 spans 13 amino acids. CDR3 in amino acids: CSVGGSTYNEQFF. The CDR3 DNA sequence: TGCAGCGTTGGTGGGTCAACCTACAATGAGCAGTTCTTC.

The J gene is TRBJ2-1, the V gene TRBV11-3, with a tentative D call TRBD1 (6 bases). The germline V gene encodes CDR1 SGHNT and CDR2 YENEEA. V lost 4 bases and J lost 11, with 9 bases in between. The CDR3 has 11 amino acids. DNA of the CDR3: TGTGCCAGCAGCTCTAGGGGGAAGCAGTTCTTC. Translation: CASSSRGKQFF.

A single count supports this clonotype. The rearrangement links TRBV11-2 to TRBJ1-2; TRBD1 matches 7 bases. V lost 3 bases, J lost 4 bases, and 2 bases stayed unmatched. CDR3 size: 13 residues. Germline-derived CDR1 and CDR2 are SGHAT and FQNNGV. This CDR3 is CASSLGTVYGYTF. CDR3 in DNA: TGTGCCAGCAGCTTGGGGACAGTCTATGGCTACACCTTC.

The chain uses TRBV9 and TRBJ2-1; 13 bases match TRBD2. Germline CDR1 and CDR2: SGDLS and YYNGEE. Germline trimming cut 4 bases from V and 12 bases from J; bases unmatched to any gene: 13. This CDR3 is 16 amino acids long. In DNA, the CDR3 is TGTGCCAGCAGCCCGGGACTAGCGGGAACAGTTTTGGGGCAGTTCTTC. The encoded protein is CASSPGLAGTVLGQFF.

This clonotype showed up just a few times. V and J are TRBV20-1 and TRBJ2-3, with D possibly called TRBD1 or TRBD2 (6 bases each). The CDR3 is 13 amino acids. Germline-derived CDR1 and CDR2 are DFQATT and SNEGSKA (reference sequence). The V gene lost 1 base and the J gene lost 4 bases, with 9 bases spanning the gap. The CDR3 region is CSARAGGADTQYF. Written as DNA, the CDR3 is TGCAGTGCTAGAGCCGGGGGCGCAGATACGCAGTATTTT.

This clonotype was counted only a few times. This chain links TRBV13 with TRBJ1-6; D unresolved. CDR1 and CDR2 (germline): PRHDT, FYEKMQ (reference sequence). This CDR3 region has 14 residues. The ends were cut back, 7 bases at V and 10 bases at J, with 17 bases in the middle. The CDR3 nucleotides are TGTGCCAGCACCCCGGGTGGCCGAGGATCACCCCTCCACTTT. Amino acid sequence: CASTPGGRGSPLHF. Variable domain in full (rest from reference TRBV13 and TRBJ1-6): AAGVIQSPRHLIKEKRETATLKCYPIPRHDTVYWYQQGPGQDPQFLISFYEKMQSDKGSIPDRFSAQQFSDYHSELNMSSLELGDSALYFCASTPGGRGSPLHFGNGTRLTVT.

The J gene is TRBJ1-6, the V gene TRBV4-1; D remains unclear. Trimming left V 3 bases short and J 9 bases short, with 6 bases between. Germline V gene lookup returns CDR1 MGHRA and CDR2 YSYEKL. The CDR3 is made up of 12 amino acids. The CDR3 nucleotides read TGCGCCAGCAGCCAGAATGGTTCACCCCTCCACTTT. Translated, it gives CASSQNGSPLHF.

This chain joins TRBV19 and TRBJ1-5, with D unresolved. Germline V CDR1 and CDR2: LNHDA, SQIVND (reference sequence). V lost 1 base, J lost 1 base, and 8 bases lay in between. The CDR3 totals 15 residues. The CDR3 sequence: CASSIVLFSNQPQHF. The CDR3 nucleotides read TGTGCCAGTAGTATAGTTCTATTCAGCAATCAGCCCCAGCATTTT.

This clonotype was counted only a few times. V and J are TRBV5-1 and TRBJ2-3, with 7 positions matching TRBD1. The V segment lost 4 bases and the J segment 0 bases; nucleotides outside the gene matches: 8. This CDR3 is 16 amino acids long. Germline lookup yields CDR1 SGHRS and CDR2 YFSETQ. The CDR3 region has the DNA TGCGCCAGCAGCGCCGACAGGGAGACTAGCACAGATACGCAGTATTTT. It encodes CASSADRETSTDTQYF.

This clonotype has a count of ten or more. The chain couples TRBV2 to TRBJ2-2; the match to TRBD1 covers 8 bases. The CDR3 is 15 amino acids. Germline-derived CDR1 and CDR2 are SNHLY and FYNNEI. The ends lost 7 bases at V and 3 bases at J; junction bases unmatched: 7. CDR3 bases: TGTGCCAGCATTCGGACAGGGACGGACACCGGGGAGCTGTTTTTT. Its translation is CASIRTGTDTGELFF.

This clonotype appeared once. The J gene is TRBJ2-7, the V gene TRBV4-2, with D tentatively TRBD2 (6 bases). CDR1 is LGHNA and CDR2 is YNFKEQ in the germline V gene. Trimming took off 4 bases at V and 7 bases at J, with 14 bases between the two ends. CDR3 length: 13 residues. CDR3 coding DNA: TGTGCCAGCAGCCTTCCGGAGGGAGGAGAGCAGTACTTC. It encodes CASSLPEGGEQYF.

This clonotype was observed a few times. This sequence joins TRBV5-5 and TRBJ1-5; the D is unclear. The germline V gene has CDR1 SGHKS and CDR2 YYEKEE (reference sequence). The length of the CDR3 is 15 residues. Trimming left V 4 bases short and J 4 bases short, with 15 bases between. CDR3 sequence (DNA): TGTGCCAGCAGCCTGGAGGTTTTGAAAAATCAGCCCCAGCATTTT. This encodes CASSLEVLKNQPQHF.